This T cell receptor (beta chain) was captured by sequencing in a study of blood T cell repertoires in COVID-19. Across the study: Samples taken during acute and convalescent COVID-19 were collected in the United States, Italy and Spain. From T cells, B-cell-depleted T cells, or PBMCs came the material, which was cDNA or gDNA.

This clone was picked up a small number of times. In the original processing: Amplification from reference gene primers served as the basis for estimated nucleated cell counts. This table comes from immunoSEQ multiplex PCR, and its TCRdb copy is limited to in-frame clones, with some not included. The V and J calls and the clone size are those of that table, but D and trimming were determined from the DNA. The table shows 90,000 to 120,000 clones, with 85% to 90% occurring only once. Sequencing input: peripheral blood. The clonotype comes from a man aged 45 to 65 with acute or convalescent COVID-19.

The CDR3 DNA is TGCGCCAGCAGCTCGACAGGGGTAGGGACTAATGAAAAACTGTTTTTT. Translated, it gives CASSSTGVGTNEKLFF. The chain combines TRBV5-1 with TRBJ1-4; TRBD1 matches 8 bases. Trimming at V came to 3 bases and at J to 2 bases, leaving 6 bases not matched to a gene. This CDR3 has 16 residues. The germline V gene encodes CDR1 SGHRS and CDR2 YFSETQ.